The 32 T cell receptor beta chains in this list originate from one sample, sequenced in a study of CD8+ T cells in alopecia areata. Extracted from the samples, RNA was reverse transcribed into cDNA to serve as the sequencing template. Profiled with immunoSEQ multiplex PCR; TCRdb holds only in-frame clones, not every one. This sample has 200,000 or so clones, with 50% to 60% found just once. Material: CD4+ T cells sorted from blood, obtained at week 0. The receptors here all came from a human donor with alopecia areata.

This chain links TRBV6-6 with TRBJ1-2; D is possibly TRBD1 (5 bases). This CDR3 spans 13 amino acids. V shed 7 bases and J shed 7 bases, with 16 bases lying between them. Germline CDR1 MNHNY, CDR2 SVGAGI (reference sequence). CDR3 nucleotides: TGTGCCAGCACCCACGGGGCTGCGGGTGGCTACACCTTC. It is translated as CASTHGAAGGYTF.

This clone was observed at least ten times. The chain is built from TRBV2 and TRBJ1-4; D remains ambiguous. V was cut by 7 bases and J by 8 bases, with 17 bases left in between. Germline V gene sequence: CDR1 SNHLY, CDR2 FYNNEI. The CDR3 length is 14 residues. The CDR3, as DNA: TGTGCCAGCATTGACCTTGGGAAGACAGAAAAACTGTTTTTT. Protein product: CASIDLGKTEKLFF.

The chain links TRBV29-1 to TRBJ1-4; D is unresolved. The CDR3 is 14 amino acids. Germline lookup yields CDR1 SQVTM and CDR2 ANQGSEA. Trimming shortened V by 3 bases and J by 8 bases, and 16 bases separated the two germline ends. The CDR3 protein is CSVEERAPGEKLFF. CDR3 DNA: TGCAGCGTTGAGGAGAGGGCCCCTGGGGAAAAACTGTTTTTT.

This chain uses TRBV23-1 with TRBJ2-6, with D perhaps matching TRBD1 (6 bases). TRBV23-1 qualifies as an ORF whose function is uncertain. The CDR3 has 15 amino acids. Trimming removed 10 bases from V and 5 bases from J, with 18 bases in between. CDR3: CAISSGTPRANVLTF. The CDR3 nucleotides are TGCGCCATCAGCTCCGGGACACCGAGGGCCAACGTCCTGACTTTC.

The table lists this clone with a few counts. The chain employs TRBV6-5 and TRBJ1-2, with 7 bases aligning to TRBD1. The germline gives CDR1 MNHEY, CDR2 SVGAGI. The CDR3 is 12 residues long. V lost 8 bases, J lost 7 bases, and 7 bases stayed unmatched. DNA for the CDR3: TGTGCCAGCTCGGATAACAGGGGTGGCTACACCTTC. It translates to CASSDNRGGYTF.

The chain has TRBV5-1 and TRBJ2-7; TRBD1 matches 7 bases. V trimming: 4 bases; J trimming: 3 bases; junction bases outside the gene matches: 10. This CDR3 comprises 15 residues. Germline V CDR1 and CDR2: SGHRS, YFSETQ. This chain's CDR3 is CASSVGDRPFYEQYF. The CDR3 nucleotides read TGCGCCAGCAGCGTGGGGGACAGACCCTTCTACGAGCAGTACTTC.

This sequence joins TRBV30 and TRBJ1-2; D may be TRBD1 (5 bases). The CDR3 spans 13 residues. V gave up 0 bases and J gave up 4 bases, with 9 bases separating them. Germline CDR1 is GTSNPN and CDR2 is SVGIG (reference sequence). The CDR3 reads CAWSVQGGYGYTF. The CDR3 DNA reads TGTGCCTGGAGTGTTCAGGGCGGCTATGGCTACACCTTC. Full variable domain (rest looked up from reference TRBV30 and TRBJ1-2): SQTIHQWPATLVQPVGSPLSLECTVEGTSNPNLYWYRQAAGRGLQLLFYSVGIGQISSEVPQNLSASRPQDRQFILSSKKLLLSDSGFYLCAWSVQGGYGYTFGSGTRLTVV.

This rearrangement joins TRBV11-2 to TRBJ2-5, with 8 bases identical to TRBD1. Germline V CDR1 and CDR2: SGHAT, FQNNGV. J was trimmed by 6 bases and V by 1 base; bases with no gene match: 10. The CDR3 runs 16 residues. CDR3 sequence: CASSLGRGTGQKTQYF. The CDR3, as DNA: TGTGCCAGCAGCTTAGGAAGGGGGACAGGTCAAAAGACCCAGTACTTC.

This clone showed up just a few times. This chain links TRBV30 with TRBJ2-1; TRBD2 might be the D (6 bases). The CDR3 length is 14 residues. The V gene lost 1 base and the J gene lost 4 bases, with 11 bases spanning the gap. In germline, CDR1 is GTSNPN, CDR2 SVGIG (reference sequence). The CDR3 reads CAWSGGTSYNEQFF. The DNA of the CDR3 is TGTGCCTGGAGTGGAGGGACTTCTTACAATGAGCAGTTCTTC. Complete variable domain (other parts from reference TRBV30 and TRBJ2-1): SQTIHQWPATLVQPVGSPLSLECTVEGTSNPNLYWYRQAAGRGLQLLFYSVGIGQISSEVPQNLSASRPQDRQFILSSKKLLLSDSGFYLCAWSGGTSYNEQFFGPGTRLTVL.

The rearrangement uses TRBV5-4 and TRBJ2-1; TRBD2 agrees at 9 bases. The V gene's germline CDR1 is SGHNT and CDR2 YYREEE (reference sequence). This CDR3 contains 15 residues. Trimming at V came to 2 bases and at J to 5 bases, leaving 5 bases not matched to a gene. The CDR3 spells CASSFGGGADNEQFF. The CDR3 DNA is TGTGCCAGCAGCTTCGGCGGGGGGGCTGACAATGAGCAGTTCTTC.

A few counts support this clone. This sequence joins TRBV6-6 and TRBJ2-3, with 7 bases lining up with TRBD1. The ends lost 11 bases at V and 3 bases at J; junction bases unmatched: 5. The CDR3 contains 12 residues. Germline CDR1 MNHNY, CDR2 SVGAGI (reference sequence). CDR3 residues: CACRQGTDTQYF. DNA of the CDR3: TGTGCCTGCCGACAGGGAACAGATACGCAGTATTTT.

This clone appeared a few times. V and J are TRBV18 and TRBJ2-1, with 8 bases matching TRBD2. This CDR3 is built from 16 residues. From germline, CDR1 is KGHSH and CDR2 LQKENI. With 2 bases clipped from V and 5 bases from J, the junction kept 8 bases outside the gene matches. The CDR3 loop reads CASSPISGGLNNEQFF. In DNA form, the CDR3 reads TGTGCCAGCTCACCAATCAGCGGGGGACTTAACAATGAGCAGTTCTTC.

V and J are TRBV9 and TRBJ1-1; D may be TRBD1 (5 bases). In germline, CDR1 is SGDLS, CDR2 YYNGEE. The CDR3 totals 18 residues. V was cut by 4 bases and J by 1 base, with 23 bases left in between. CDR3 protein: CASSPIGAALSWNTEAFF. The CDR3 DNA follows: TGTGCCAGCAGCCCAATTGGGGCAGCCCTAAGCTGGAACACTGAAGCTTTCTTT. The variable domain in full, with the rest retrieved from reference TRBV9 and TRBJ1-1, is DSGVTQTPKHLITATGQRVTLRCSPRSGDLSVYWYQQSLDQGLQFLIQYYNGEERAKGNILERFSAQQFPDLHSELNLSSLELGDSALYFCASSPIGAALSWNTEAFFGQGTRLTVV.

J is TRBJ1-2 and V is TRBV30; 7 bases map to TRBD1. After removal of 7 bases from V and 4 bases from J, the junction contained 6 bases not matched to a gene. CDR1 and CDR2 (germline): GTSNPN, SVGIG (reference sequence). The CDR3 runs to 12 residues. This CDR3 is CALTGYLYGYTF. CDR3 in DNA: TGTGCCTTGACAGGGTACCTCTATGGCTACACCTTC.

This clone was picked up one time. In nucleotides, the CDR3 is TGCAGCGTTATCGCGAGGGACAGAGCCTCCTACGAGCAGTACTTC. This encodes CSVIARDRASYEQYF. The chain employs TRBV29-1 and TRBJ2-7, with 7 bases identical to TRBD1. The germline V gene has CDR1 SQVTM and CDR2 ANQGSEA. J was trimmed by 0 bases and V by 5 bases; bases with no gene match: 10. The CDR3 spans 15 residues.

The chain has TRBV7-9 and TRBJ1-1, with a possible D match to TRBD1 (5 bases). Germline V gene lookup returns CDR1 SEHNR and CDR2 FQNEAQ (reference sequence). This CDR3 comprises 14 residues. With 6 bases removed from V and 2 bases from J, the gap between germline ends came to 13 bases. The DNA of the CDR3 is TGTGCCAGCAGGGGCGGACAAGATAACACTGAAGCTTTCTTT. Residues: CASRGGQDNTEAFF. Full variable domain (remainder filled in from reference TRBV7-9 and TRBJ1-1): DTGVSQNPRHKITKRGQNVTFRCDPISEHNRLYWYRQTLGQGPEFLTYFQNEAQLEKSRLLSDRFSAERPKGSFSTLEIQRTEQGDSAMYLCASRGGQDNTEAFFGQGTRLTVV.

The rearrangement uses TRBV15 and TRBJ2-7; D tentatively reads TRBD1 or TRBD2 (5 bases each). The ends were cut back, 0 bases at V and 1 base at J, with 10 bases in the middle. CDR3 length: 15 amino acids. Germline V gene lookup returns CDR1 LNHNV and CDR2 YYDKDF (reference sequence). The CDR3 DNA follows: TGTGCCACCAGCAGAGATCGGGGCTGGTCCTACGAGCAGTACTTC. Its protein is CATSRDRGWSYEQYF.

This clone was counted many times. The J gene is TRBJ2-5, the V gene TRBV5-1, with a tentative D call TRBD1 (5 bases). The CDR3 has 15 residues. V lost 4 bases and J 5 bases, leaving 18 bases between the germline ends. Germline CDR1 SGHRS, CDR2 YFSETQ. This CDR3 is CASSRWAQGGETQYF. CDR3 in DNA: TGCGCCAGCAGCCGGTGGGCCCAGGGTGGGGAGACCCAGTACTTC.

This clone appeared a few times. The rearrangement links TRBV29-1 to TRBJ1-4; TRBD1 aligns across 7 bases. The CDR3 extends over 13 amino acids. The trim removed 4 bases at V and 3 bases at J, leaving 2 bases unmatched. CDR1 is SQVTM, CDR2 ANQGSEA, per germline. The CDR3 nucleotides read TGCAGCGTTGTCACAGGGGCTAATGAAAAACTGTTTTTT. Translated, it gives CSVVTGANEKLFF.

The chain carries TRBV7-2 and TRBJ1-6; 7 nucleotides agree with TRBD1. Germline values: CDR1 SGHTA, CDR2 FQGNSA. V lost 5 bases, J lost 12 bases, and 4 bases stayed unmatched. This CDR3 is built from 12 residues. CDR3 region: CASSPQGLPLHF. As DNA, the CDR3 is TGTGCCAGCAGCCCACAGGGGCTACCCCTCCACTTT.

This clone was observed a handful of times. The chain joins TRBV11-1 to TRBJ1-5; weak D call: TRBD1 (6 bases). V was cut by 5 bases and J by 1 base, with 9 bases left in between. The CDR3 sequence is 14 residues long. Germline V CDR1 and CDR2: SGHAT, FQDESV (reference sequence). CDR3 sequence: CASSGDTSNQPQHF. The CDR3 nucleotides read TGTGCCAGCAGCGGGGACACCAGCAATCAGCCCCAGCATTTT.

The CDR3, as DNA: TGTGCCAGCAGTTACGCGCCCTCAGGGTTCAATGAGCAGTTCTTC. Translated, it gives CASSYAPSGFNEQFF. The rearrangement uses TRBV6-6 and TRBJ2-1; D may be TRBD1 (5 bases). Deletions cut 2 bases from V and 6 bases from J, with 14 bases between. The CDR3 length is 15 residues. Germline V gene data show CDR1 as MNHNY and CDR2 as SVGAGI (reference sequence).

The CDR3 DNA sequence: TGTGCCGGAGGACAGACCTCCTACGAGCAGTACTTC. Its translation is CAGGQTSYEQYF. This rearrangement joins TRBV11-2 to TRBJ2-7, with D tentatively TRBD1 (6 bases). CDR3 length equals 12 residues. Trimming stripped 11 bases from V and 0 bases from J, with 11 bases between. Germline assignment: CDR1 SGHAT and CDR2 FQNNGV.

The chain combines TRBV7-6 with TRBJ2-5; D gene uncertain. This CDR3 region has 12 residues. Trimming removed 1 base at V and 4 bases at J, with 4 bases between. Germline-derived CDR1 and CDR2 are SGHVS and FNYEAQ. In DNA form, the CDR3 reads TGTGCCAGCAGCTTAGATCGAGAGACCCAGTACTTC. This codes for CASSLDRETQYF. Full variable domain (rest looked up from reference TRBV7-6 and TRBJ2-5): GAGVSQSPRYKVTKRGQDVALRCDPISGHVSLYWYRQALGQGPEFLTYFNYEAQQDKSGLPNDRFSAERPEGSISTLTIQRTEQRDSAMYRCASSLDRETQYFGPGTRLLVL.

This clone occurred once. The chain recombines TRBV9 with TRBJ1-1; the D is unclear. With 4 bases removed from V and 5 bases from J, the gap between germline ends came to 9 bases. The V gene's germline CDR1 is SGDLS and CDR2 YYNGEE. The CDR3 extends over 12 amino acids. The CDR3 reads CASSPVGTEAFF. Here the CDR3 DNA reads TGTGCCAGCAGCCCGGTGGGGACTGAAGCTTTCTTT.

This chain uses TRBV15 with TRBJ1-1, with a possible D match to TRBD1 (6 bases). The V and J ends lost 4 bases and 5 bases respectively, with 11 bases between them. CDR3 size: 13 residues. Germline V CDR1 and CDR2: LNHNV, YYDKDF (reference sequence). The CDR3 nucleotides read TGTGCCACCAGCAAAACAGGGACGACTGAAGCTTTCTTT. Translating it yields CATSKTGTTEAFF.

The gene calls are TRBV28 and TRBJ1-2, with a tentative D call TRBD1 (5 bases). Germline CDR1 MDHEN, CDR2 SYDVKM. The CDR3 covers 16 residues. The V end lost 5 bases, the J end lost 5 bases, and 21 bases lay between the germline ends. Here the CDR3 DNA reads TGTGCCAGCAGTCCTACCCTTCGGGGGTATGGGTATGGCTACACCTTC. Its translation: CASSPTLRGYGYGYTF.

This clone was recorded a few times. The chain joins TRBV5-1 to TRBJ2-3; no clear D. The CDR3 runs to 13 residues. Trimming took 4 bases from V and 2 from J, leaving 8 bases between them. Germline CDR1 and CDR2: SGHRS and YFSETQ. The CDR3 reads CASSLGNTDTQYF. DNA for the CDR3: TGCGCCAGCAGCCTCGGAAACACAGATACGCAGTATTTT.

This sequence joins TRBV6-1 and TRBJ1-2; maybe TRBD1 (5 bases). V lost 4 bases, J lost 2 bases, and 20 bases lay in between. Germline V lookup: CDR1 MNHNS, CDR2 SASEGT. The CDR3 length is 17 residues. CDR3 sequence (DNA): TGTGCCAGCAGTGGACCTACGAAGGGGTCTGGGAACTATGGCTACACCTTC. This encodes CASSGPTKGSGNYGYTF.

On this clone: The same CDR3 can be traced to other DNA sequences in this sample. J is TRBJ2-5 and V is TRBV15; no clear D. The germline CDR1 and CDR2 sequences are LNHNV and YYDKDF (reference sequence). V lost 1 base to trimming and J lost 0 bases, with 6 bases between them. The CDR3 has 14 residues. The CDR3: CATSRGADQETQYF. DNA of the CDR3: TGTGCCACCAGCAGAGGGGCAGACCAAGAGACCCAGTACTTC.

This clone was seen only a few times. The chain couples TRBV15 to TRBJ2-7; no clear D. Germline values: CDR1 LNHNV, CDR2 YYDKDF (reference sequence). The CDR3 sequence is 13 residues long. Trimming took 0 bases from V and 6 from J, leaving 9 bases between them. The CDR3 DNA reads as TGTGCCACCAGCAGAGATTCTGTAGGCGAGCAGTACTTC. Translation gives CATSRDSVGEQYF.

V is TRBV6-5 and J is TRBJ1-1; a possible D gene is TRBD1 (6 bases). The V end lost 0 bases, the J end lost 6 bases, and 14 bases lay between the germline ends. CDR3 length: 15 residues. Germline CDR1 is MNHEY and CDR2 is SVGAGI. The CDR3: CASSYSLRGSAEAFF. CDR3 in DNA: TGTGCCAGCAGTTACTCCTTGAGGGGGAGCGCTGAAGCTTTCTTT.